This T cell receptor beta chain appears in the sequencing data of a study of beta chain features in type 1 diabetes. This clone was seen more than once but under ten times. Its antigen is currently unknown. Points from the study as a whole: In every one of the four CD4+ subsets, TCRB CDR3s were moderately but significantly shorter in Type 1 diabetes patients.

Expressed TCRB transcripts were sequenced, since all the RNA that had been isolated was reverse transcribed. Clones were sequenced by immunoSEQ multiplex PCR, and TCRdb holds only the in-frame ones, with some missing. This table holds about 240,000 clones, roughly 14% found once. The CDR3 has 15 residues. Trimming stripped 0 bases from V and 5 bases from J, with 10 bases between. Per the germline V gene, CDR1 is MGHRA and CDR2 is YSYEKL. This chain links TRBV4-1 with TRBJ2-2, with D possibly being TRBD2 (6 bases). Material: naive CD4+ T cells from blood. This sequence originates from a man younger than 40 with type 1 diabetes. CDR3 DNA: TGCGCCAGCAGCCAAGATCCAGGGAGGACCGGGGAGCTGTTTTTT. It encodes CASSQDPGRTGELFF.